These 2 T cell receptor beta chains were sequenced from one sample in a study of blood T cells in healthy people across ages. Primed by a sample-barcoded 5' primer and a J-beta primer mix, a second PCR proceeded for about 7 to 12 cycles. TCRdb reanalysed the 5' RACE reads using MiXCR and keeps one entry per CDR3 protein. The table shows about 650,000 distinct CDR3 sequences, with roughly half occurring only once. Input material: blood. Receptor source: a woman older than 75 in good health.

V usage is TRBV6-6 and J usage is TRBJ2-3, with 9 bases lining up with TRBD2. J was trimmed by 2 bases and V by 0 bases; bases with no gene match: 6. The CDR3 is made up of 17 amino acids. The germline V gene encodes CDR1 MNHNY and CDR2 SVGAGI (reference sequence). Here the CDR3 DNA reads TGTGCCAGCAGTTACTCCCAGACTAGCGGATTCACAGATACGCAGTATTTT. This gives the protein CASSYSQTSGFTDTQYF.

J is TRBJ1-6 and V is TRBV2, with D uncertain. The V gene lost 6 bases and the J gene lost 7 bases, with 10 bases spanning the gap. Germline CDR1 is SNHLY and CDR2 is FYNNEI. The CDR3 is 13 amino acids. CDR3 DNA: TGTGCCAGCAGGAACAGCCTCAATTCACCCCTCCACTTT. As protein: CASRNSLNSPLHF.